The clone carrying this T cell receptor (beta chain) appeared a few times. Antigen: not known. Sorting of CD4+ cells into CD25+CD127- cells was performed for a handful of patients. Lesional scalp tissue (obtained by punch biopsy) and peripheral blood were collected from alopecia areata patients. PBMCs were stained for CD3, CD4 and CD8, and CD4+ and CD8+ T cells were sorted. The V and J ends lost 4 bases and 8 bases respectively, with 13 bases between them. Germline loops: CDR1 SGHRS, CDR2 YFSETQ. The CDR3 contains 13 residues. The sample originates from a study of CD8+ T cells in alopecia areata. Findings and limits, study-wide: Clonality in lesional scalp, especially alopecia totalis/universalis, exceeded that of normal scalp. Unlike in mice, where it was clearer, TCR sharing across patients was less clear, possibly HLA-related.

It was cDNA, reverse transcribed from extracted RNA, that served as the sequencing template. Here immunoSEQ multiplex PCR was the method, and the copy in TCRdb shows in-frame clones only, minus some. Of 30,000 to 40,000 clones detected, around half appear once; the ten largest clones hold about 1.8%. The V and J genes are TRBV5-1 and TRBJ1-5, with D possibly being TRBD1 (5 bases). Sequencing used CD4+ Tregs sorted from blood. The source of this sequence is a human donor with alopecia areata. CDR3 loop: CASSQGGGEPQHF. In nucleotides, the CDR3 is TGCGCCAGCAGCCAGGGTGGGGGAGAGCCCCAGCATTTT.